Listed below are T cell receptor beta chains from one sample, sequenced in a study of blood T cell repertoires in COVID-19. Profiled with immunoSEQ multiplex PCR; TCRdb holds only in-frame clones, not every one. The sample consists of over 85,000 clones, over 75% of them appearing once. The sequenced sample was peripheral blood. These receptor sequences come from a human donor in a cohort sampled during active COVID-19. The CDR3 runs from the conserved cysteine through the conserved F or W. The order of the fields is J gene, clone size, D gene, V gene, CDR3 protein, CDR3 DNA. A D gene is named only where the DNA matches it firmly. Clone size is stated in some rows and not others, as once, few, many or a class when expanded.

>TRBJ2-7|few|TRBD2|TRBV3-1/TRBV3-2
CASTGLAGCQTYEQYF
TGTGCCAGCACGGGACTAGCGGGGTGCCAAACCTACGAGCAGTACTTC
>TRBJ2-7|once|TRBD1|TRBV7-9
CASSVQDRWQPQYF
TGTGCCAGCAGCGTCCAGGACAGGTGGCAGCCGCAGTACTTC
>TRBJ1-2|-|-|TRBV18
CASSPAGVRLGYTF
TGTGCCAGCTCACCTGCCGGGGTTCGTTTGGGCTACACCTTC
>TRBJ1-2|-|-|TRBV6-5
CASSIRGSGYTF
TGTGCCAGCAGTATACGGGGATCCGGCTACACCTTC
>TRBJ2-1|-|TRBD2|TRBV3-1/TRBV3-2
CASSPSGGSYNEQFF
TGTGCCAGCAGCCCTAGCGGGGGCTCCTACAATGAGCAGTTCTTC
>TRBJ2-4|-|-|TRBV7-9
CASSKRRGDKNIQYF
TGTGCCAGCAGTAAAAGGCGGGGTGACAAAAACATTCAGTACTTC
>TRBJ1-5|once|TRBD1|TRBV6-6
CASSLDRVDNQPQHF
TGTGCCAGCAGCTTGGACAGGGTGGACAATCAGCCCCAGCATTTT
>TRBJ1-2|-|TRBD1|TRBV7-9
CASSSDGTGVFRYTF
TGTGCCAGCAGCTCCGACGGGACAGGGGTTTTCCGCTACACCTTC
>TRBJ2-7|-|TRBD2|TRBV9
CASSVGQREGEQYF
TGTGCCAGCAGCGTAGGCCAGCGGGAGGGCGAGCAGTACTTC
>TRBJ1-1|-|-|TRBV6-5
CASSYSISEVVLGF
TGTGCCAGCAGTTACTCGATATCGGAGGTAGTTCTGGGCTTT
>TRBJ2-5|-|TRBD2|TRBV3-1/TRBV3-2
CASSPRTSGSWETQYF
TGTGCCAGCAGCCCCAGGACTAGCGGGAGTTGGGAGACCCAGTACTTC
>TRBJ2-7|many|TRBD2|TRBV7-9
CASSLATGLAVNEQYF
TGTGCCAGCAGCTTAGCGACAGGACTAGCGGTAAACGAGCAGTACTTC
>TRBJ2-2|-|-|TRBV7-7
CASSQNSWNTGELFF
TGTGCTAGCAGCCAAAACAGCTGGAACACCGGGGAGCTGTTTTTT
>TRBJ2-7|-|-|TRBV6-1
CASSDHLIETVTNRYEQYF
TGTGCCAGCAGTGACCACCTAATTGAGACAGTAACTAATCGGTACGAGCAGTACTTC